This T cell receptor beta chain derives from a study of blood T cell repertoires in COVID-19. CDR1 is SEHNR and CDR2 is FQNEAQ in the germline V gene (reference sequence). Trimming took off 1 base at V and 7 bases at J, with 16 bases between the two ends. This CDR3 comprises 15 residues. The data were produced by immunoSEQ multiplex PCR, yet TCRdb's version contains in-frame clones alone and is incomplete. The data hold about 320,000 clones, with around nine tenths observed a single time. The specimen sequenced was PBMCs or T cells enriched from blood (not recorded which). The chain combines TRBV7-9 with TRBJ1-2, with D possibly being TRBD1 (5 bases). The sequence was collected from a woman in her 30s who had been exposed to COVID-19. The CDR3 is CASSLVRQGSSGYTF. DNA for the CDR3: TGTGCCAGCAGCTTAGTTCGGCAGGGTTCGTCTGGCTACACCTTC.